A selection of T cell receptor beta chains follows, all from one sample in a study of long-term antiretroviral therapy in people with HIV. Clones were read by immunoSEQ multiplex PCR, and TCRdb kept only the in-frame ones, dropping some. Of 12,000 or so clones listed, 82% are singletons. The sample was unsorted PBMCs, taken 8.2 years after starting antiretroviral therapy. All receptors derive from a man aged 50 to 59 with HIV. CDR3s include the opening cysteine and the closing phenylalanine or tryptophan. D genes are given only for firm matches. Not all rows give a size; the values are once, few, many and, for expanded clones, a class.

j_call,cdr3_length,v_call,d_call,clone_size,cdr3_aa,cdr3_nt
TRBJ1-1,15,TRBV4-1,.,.,CASSHPGVGTTEAFF,TGCGCCAGCAGCCACCCCGGGGTAGGGACCACTGAAGCTTTCTTT
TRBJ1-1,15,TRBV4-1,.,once,CASSQAPYSNTEAFF,TGCGCCAGCAGCCAAGCCCCGTATTCGAACACTGAAGCTTTCTTT
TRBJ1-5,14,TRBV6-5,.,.,CASSLGEDNQPQHF,TGTGCCAGCAGCTTAGGGGAGGACAATCAGCCCCAGCATTTT
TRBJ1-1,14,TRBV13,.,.,CASSAAEGGTEAFF,TGTGCCAGCAGCGCCGCCGAGGGAGGCACTGAAGCTTTCTTT
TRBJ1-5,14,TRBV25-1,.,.,CASSEYRGSQPQHF,TGTGCCAGCAGTGAATACAGGGGATCTCAGCCCCAGCATTTT
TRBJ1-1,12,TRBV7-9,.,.,CASSLEYTEAFF,TGTGCCAGCAGCCTGGAGTACACTGAAGCTTTCTTT
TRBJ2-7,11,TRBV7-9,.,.,CASSPGGEQYF,TGTGCCAGCAGCCCCGGGGGCGAGCAGTACTTC
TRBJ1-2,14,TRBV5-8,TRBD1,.,CASSLAATGDGYTF,TGTGCCAGCAGCTTGGCCGCGACAGGGGATGGCTACACCTTC
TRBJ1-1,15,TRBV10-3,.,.,CAIKEPPEMNTEAFF,TGTGCCATCAAAGAGCCCCCGGAGATGAACACTGAAGCTTTCTTT
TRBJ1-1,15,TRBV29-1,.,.,CSVDAPWGPFAEAFF,TGCAGCGTCGACGCACCCTGGGGCCCTTTCGCTGAAGCTTTCTTT
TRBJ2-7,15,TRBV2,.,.,CASSEGKGVTYEQYF,TGTGCCAGCAGTGAGGGGAAAGGAGTAACCTACGAGCAGTACTTC
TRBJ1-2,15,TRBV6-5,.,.,CASSYQKGGNYGYTF,TGTGCCAGCAGTTACCAAAAGGGTGGGAACTATGGCTACACCTTC
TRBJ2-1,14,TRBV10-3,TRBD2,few,CAIKGTSGYNEQFF,TGTGCCATCAAAGGGACTAGCGGATACAATGAGCAGTTCTTC
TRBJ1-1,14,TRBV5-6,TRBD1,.,CASSLEGQGTEAFF,TGTGCCAGCAGCTTGGAGGGACAGGGCACTGAAGCTTTCTTT
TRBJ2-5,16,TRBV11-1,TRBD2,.,CASSLEFSAGPMTQYF,TGTGCCAGCAGCTTAGAGTTTTCAGCGGGGCCCATGACCCAGTACTTC
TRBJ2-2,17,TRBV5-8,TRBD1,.,CASTTSETGLWPGELFF,TGTGCCAGCACAACTTCTGAGACAGGGCTGTGGCCCGGGGAGCTGTTTTTT
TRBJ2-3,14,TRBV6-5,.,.,CASSFRGNTDTQYF,TGTGCCAGCAGTTTTCGGGGGAACACAGATACGCAGTATTTT
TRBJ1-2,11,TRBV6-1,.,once,CASKEGRGYTF,TGTGCCAGCAAGGAGGGACGGGGCTACACCTTC
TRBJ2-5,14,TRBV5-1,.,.,CASSPRGTQETQYF,TGCGCCAGCAGCCCCAGGGGAACCCAAGAGACCCAGTACTTC
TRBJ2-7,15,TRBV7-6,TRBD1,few,CASSSPDRGQYEQYF,TGTGCCAGCAGCTCCCCCGACAGGGGGCAGTACGAGCAGTACTTC
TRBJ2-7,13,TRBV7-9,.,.,CASTPPRGNEQYF,TGTGCCAGCACCCCCCCCCGGGGAAACGAGCAGTACTTC
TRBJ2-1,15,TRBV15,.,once,CATSRARDTYNEQFF,TGTGCCACCAGCAGAGCCAGGGACACCTACAATGAGCAGTTCTTC
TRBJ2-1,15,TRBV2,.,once,CATPAQRGNLDEQFF,TGTGCCACCCCTGCCCAGAGGGGGAATTTAGATGAGCAGTTCTTC
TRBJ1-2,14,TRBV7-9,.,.,CASSLGGTNYGYTF,TGTGCCAGCAGCTTAGGCGGCACCAACTATGGCTACACCTTC
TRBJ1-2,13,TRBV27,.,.,CASSLTSNYGYTF,TGTGCCAGCAGTTTAACCTCTAACTATGGCTACACCTTC
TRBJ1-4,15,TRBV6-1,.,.,CASHQGPATNEKLFF,TGTGCCAGCCATCAAGGGCCCGCAACTAATGAAAAACTGTTTTTT
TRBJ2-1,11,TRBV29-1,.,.,CSVGTFNEQFF,TGCAGCGTGGGGACCTTCAATGAGCAGTTCTTC
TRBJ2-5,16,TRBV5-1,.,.,CASSFAPARGGETQYF,TGCGCCAGCAGCTTCGCTCCGGCCAGGGGCGGGGAGACCCAGTACTTC
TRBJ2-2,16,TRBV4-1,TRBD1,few,CASSLGQGMNTGELFF,TGCGCCAGCAGCCTCGGACAGGGAATGAACACCGGGGAGCTGTTTTTT
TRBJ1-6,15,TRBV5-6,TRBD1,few,CASSFRDSVYSPLHF,TGTGCCAGCAGCTTCCGGGACAGCGTTTATTCACCCCTCCACTTT
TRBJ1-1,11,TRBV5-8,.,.,CASSLSVEAFF,TGTGCCAGCAGCCTGAGCGTTGAAGCTTTCTTT
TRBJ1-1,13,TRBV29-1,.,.,CSVTGTLNTEAFF,TGCAGCGTGACTGGGACACTGAACACTGAAGCTTTCTTT
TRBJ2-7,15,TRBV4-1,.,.,CASSQDWQGSYEQYF,TGCGCCAGCAGCCAAGACTGGCAGGGCTCCTACGAGCAGTACTTC
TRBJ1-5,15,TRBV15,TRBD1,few,CATSRDVQGDQPQHF,TGTGCCACCAGCAGAGACGTACAGGGGGATCAGCCCCAGCATTTT
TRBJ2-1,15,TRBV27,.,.,CASSVDGSSYNEQFF,TGTGCCAGCTCGGTAGACGGAAGCTCCTACAATGAGCAGTTCTTC
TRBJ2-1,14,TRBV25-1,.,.,CASSDLNRNDEQFF,TGTGCCAGCAGTGATCTCAATAGGAATGATGAGCAGTTCTTC